These 7 T cell receptor beta chains came from one sample sequenced in a study of OX40 agonist ivuxolimab in advanced cancers. Using immunoSEQ multiplex PCR, the repertoire was profiled, and TCRdb retains in-frame clones only, with some absent. The profile shows 10,000 or so clones, 60% to 75% of them singletons. The source was CD4+ or CD8+ T cells sorted from blood, collected in a trial of the OX40 agonist ivuxolimab. The origin of the receptors is an adult with an advanced solid tumor such as melanoma, head and neck, liver or kidney cancer.

This rearrangement joins TRBV18 to TRBJ2-3; no firm D call. CDR3 length: 14 residues. Germline lookup yields CDR1 KGHSH and CDR2 LQKENI. Trimming shortened V by 4 bases and J by 0 bases, and 8 bases separated the two germline ends. The CDR3 DNA reads as TGTGCCAGCTCACTTCGGGTGAGCACAGATACGCAGTATTTT. Its protein is CASSLRVSTDTQYF.

Only one count was recorded for this clone. The chain links TRBV4-1 to TRBJ2-7; D unresolved. Trimming took off 4 bases at V and 6 bases at J, with 16 bases between the two ends. Per germline, CDR1 MGHRA and CDR2 YSYEKL. This CDR3 spans 14 amino acids. CDR3 nucleotide sequence: TGCGCCAGCAGCCCACACAGTGGGCTCAGCGAGCAGTACTTC. Its translation: CASSPHSGLSEQYF.

V usage is TRBV7-3 and J usage is TRBJ2-1; 10 bases match TRBD2. The junction had 7 bases not matched to a gene; V was cut back by 5 bases and J by 3 bases. From germline, CDR1 is SGHTA and CDR2 FQGTGA. The CDR3 is 16 residues long. CDR3 residues: CASSLYSSGGYNEQFF. In DNA form, the CDR3 reads TGTGCCAGCAGCCTATACTCTAGCGGGGGCTACAATGAGCAGTTCTTC.

The chain links TRBV7-3 to TRBJ2-1, with a possible D match to TRBD2 (6 bases). This CDR3 region has 15 residues. CDR1 is SGHTA and CDR2 is FQGTGA in the germline V gene. The V gene lost 5 bases and the J gene lost 0 bases, with 11 bases spanning the gap. In DNA form, the CDR3 reads TGTGCCAGCAGCGCGGGACTCACCTCCTACAATGAGCAGTTCTTC. It specifies CASSAGLTSYNEQFF.

This clone has just a few counts. The rearrangement uses TRBV30 and TRBJ2-2; perhaps TRBD1 as D (6 bases). Germline V gene data show CDR1 as GTSNPN and CDR2 as SVGIG (reference sequence). The CDR3 runs 15 residues. Trimming pared 0 bases from V and 5 bases from J, leaving 13 bases between. CDR3 in DNA: TGTGCCTGGAGTGTGGGAAGGGGGTATACCGGGGAGCTGTTTTTT. It specifies CAWSVGRGYTGELFF.

The chain is built from TRBV14 and TRBJ2-7; TRBD2 might be the D (7 bases). The V gene's germline CDR1 is SGHDN and CDR2 FVKESK. With 6 bases removed from V and 4 bases from J, the gap between germline ends came to 22 bases. The CDR3 runs 16 residues. CDR3 region: CASSLGVSGGRYEQYF. The CDR3 DNA reads as TGTGCCAGCAGTCTTGGGGTGTCGGGGGGCAGATACGAGCAGTACTTC.

The chain combines TRBV28 with TRBJ1-5; a possible D gene is TRBD1 (5 bases). Trimming stripped 5 bases from V and 3 bases from J, with 14 bases between. CDR1 and CDR2 (germline): MDHEN, SYDVKM. The CDR3 consists of 15 residues. The CDR3 bases are TGTGCCAGCAGTCCAGACAGTAGGTTCAATCAGCCCCAGCATTTT. Amino acids: CASSPDSRFNQPQHF.